The 2 T cell receptor beta chains presented below share a single source sample, sequenced in a study of shared clonotypes between healthy human individuals. CD45RO-negative, CCR7-selected cells formed the naive CD8 fraction, which excluded terminally differentiated effector memory CD45RA+ cells. Libraries were prepared by immunoSEQ multiplex PCR; TCRdb keeps only in-frame clonotypes and omits some of them. Among 560,000 or so clones listed, about 96% were seen once. Sample: naive CD8+ T cells sorted from blood. These receptors all come from a woman in her 30s in good health.

This clone has a single count. The CDR3 here is CASSLDGGAGQTQYF. Written as DNA, the CDR3 is TGTGCCAGCAGCTTAGACGGAGGGGCCGGGCAGACCCAGTACTTC. The V call is TRBV7-6, the J call TRBJ2-5; D perhaps matches TRBD2 (6 bases). The CDR3 is 15 amino acids. V gave up 1 base and J gave up 6 bases, with 15 bases separating them. Germline values: CDR1 SGHVS, CDR2 FNYEAQ. Full variable domain (rest looked up from reference TRBV7-6 and TRBJ2-5): GAGVSQSPRYKVTKRGQDVALRCDPISGHVSLYWYRQALGQGPEFLTYFNYEAQQDKSGLPNDRFSAERPEGSISTLTIQRTEQRDSAMYRCASSLDGGAGQTQYFGPGTRLLVL.

V and J are TRBV5-1 and TRBJ2-3; D is ambiguous. Germline CDR1 is SGHRS and CDR2 is YFSETQ. Deletions cut 0 bases from V and 3 bases from J, with 8 bases between. CDR3 length equals 14 residues. The CDR3 bases are TGCGCCAGCAGCTTGGGGCAGGCAACAGATACGCAGTATTTT. It yields the protein CASSLGQATDTQYF.